These 9 T cell receptor beta chains were sequenced from one sample in a study of vaccination and CD4 T cells after COVID-19. This sample's treatment: approximately 9-day PBMC culture with coronavirus spike peptide pools or control peptides (ViraFEST assay). Which antigens these TCRs recognize remains unknown. Researchers used the Oncomine TCR Beta short-read assay to sequence DNA from cultured CD4+ T cells. Via MiXCR, TCRdb re-called the PCR reads, giving one row per CDR3 protein. The table shows about 26,000 distinct CDR3 sequences, with around 65% occurring only once. Specimen: CD4+ T cells from blood, cultured in vitro. The receptors derive from a human donor who had recovered from COVID-19.

The V call is TRBV6-1, the J call TRBJ1-2; 8 bases are shared with TRBD1. The CDR3 totals 14 residues. Germline CDR1 MNHNS, CDR2 SASEGT. V was pared by 6 bases and J by 8 bases, with 11 bases of the junction left unmatched. The DNA for the CDR3 is TGTGCCAGCAGAAGGACGGGACAGGAAAAGGGCTACACCTTC. It is translated as CASRRTGQEKGYTF.

V usage is TRBV7-2 and J usage is TRBJ2-1, with 15 bases aligning to TRBD2. The germline gives CDR1 SGHTA, CDR2 FQGNSA. V gave up 5 bases and J gave up 7 bases; unmatched junction bases: 9. The CDR3 runs 17 residues. The CDR3 here is CASSQRTSGRASNEQFF. The CDR3 nucleotides read TGTGCCAGCAGCCAACGGACTAGCGGGAGGGCTAGTAATGAGCAGTTCTTC.

This chain joins TRBV30 and TRBJ1-2; weak D call: TRBD1 (5 bases). V lost 3 bases and J 1 base, leaving 15 bases between the germline ends. The CDR3 covers 15 residues. Germline V lookup: CDR1 GTSNPN, CDR2 SVGIG (reference sequence). The CDR3 coding sequence is TGTGCCTGGAGGGGAGGGGCAGAAAATAACTATGGCTACACCTTC. The encoded protein is CAWRGGAENNYGYTF.

The chain is built from TRBV6-1 and TRBJ2-7; a weak D match, TRBD1 (5 bases). The germline gives CDR1 MNHNS, CDR2 SASEGT. This CDR3 comprises 13 residues. With 7 bases removed from V and 6 bases from J, the gap between germline ends came to 16 bases. In nucleotides, the CDR3 is TGTGCCAGCACCCCACGCCAGGGCTCCGAGCAGTACTTC. Amino acids: CASTPRQGSEQYF.

J is TRBJ2-5 and V is TRBV5-1; D gene ambiguous. CDR3 length: 12 amino acids. Germline lookup yields CDR1 SGHRS and CDR2 YFSETQ. Trimming took off 2 bases at V and 0 bases at J, with 2 bases between the two ends. The CDR3 reads CASSFDQETQYF. In DNA form, the CDR3 reads TGCGCCAGCAGCTTCGACCAAGAGACCCAGTACTTC.

The chain uses TRBV7-8 and TRBJ2-1; D unclear. This CDR3 region has 15 residues. Trimming shortened V by 5 bases and J by 2 bases, and 13 bases separated the two germline ends. Per the germline V gene, CDR1 is SGHVS and CDR2 is FQNEAQ. CDR3 loop: CASSRPRGTYNEQFF. In nucleotides, the CDR3 is TGTGCCAGCAGCCGCCCTCGCGGCACCTACAATGAGCAGTTCTTC.

The V gene is TRBV28, the J gene TRBJ1-2; 8 bases match TRBD1. The CDR3 contains 14 residues. The V gene's germline CDR1 is MDHEN and CDR2 SYDVKM. The V gene end was trimmed by 8 bases and the J gene end by 6 bases; junction bases not matched to a gene: 11. The CDR3 here is CASLIRDRYNGYTF. Here the CDR3 DNA reads TGTGCCAGCTTGATCCGGGACAGGTATAATGGCTACACCTTC.

V is TRBV7-2 and J is TRBJ1-6; possible D gene TRBD1, 6 bases. V shed 2 bases and J shed 2 bases, with 13 bases lying between them. Germline assignment: CDR1 SGHTA and CDR2 FQGNSA. The CDR3 covers 17 residues. CDR3 residues: CASSLMGRTAYNSPLHF. The CDR3 DNA reads TGTGCCAGCAGCTTAATGGGGCGGACAGCCTATAATTCACCCCTCCACTTT.

This clonotype was found once. This sequence joins TRBV6-2 or TRBV6-3 and TRBJ2-5; D not certain. The germline gives CDR1 MNHEY, CDR2 SVGEGT. The CDR3 spans 11 residues. V was clipped by 10 bases and J by 4 bases, with 10 bases between them. CDR3 nucleotides: TGTGCCACGAAAGAGCTAGAGACCCAGTACTTC. Amino acids: CATKELETQYF.